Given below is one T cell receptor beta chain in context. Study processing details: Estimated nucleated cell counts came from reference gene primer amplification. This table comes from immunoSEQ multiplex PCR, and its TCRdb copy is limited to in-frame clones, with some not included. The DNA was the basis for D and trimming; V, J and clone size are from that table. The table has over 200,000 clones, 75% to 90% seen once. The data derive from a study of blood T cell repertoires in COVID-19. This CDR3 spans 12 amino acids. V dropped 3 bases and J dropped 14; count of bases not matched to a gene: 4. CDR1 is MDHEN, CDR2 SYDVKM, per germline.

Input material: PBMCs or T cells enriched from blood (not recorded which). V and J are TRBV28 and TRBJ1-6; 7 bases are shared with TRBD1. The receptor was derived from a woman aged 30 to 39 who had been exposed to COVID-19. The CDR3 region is CASSLGDRALHF. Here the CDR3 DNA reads TGTGCCAGCAGTTTGGGTGACAGGGCCCTCCACTTT.